This T cell receptor beta chain was obtained from a study of neurological immune-mediated disorders. The CDR3 runs to 15 residues. The V gene's germline CDR1 is ENHRY and CDR2 SYGVKD. V was pared by 7 bases and J by 4 bases, with 11 bases of the junction left unmatched. Via MiXCR, TCRdb re-called the 5' RACE reads, giving one row per CDR3 protein. The sample has 25,000 to 35,000 distinct CDR3 sequences; just over 4% are singletons. At least ten counts were recorded for this clonotype. Sequencing was done on a sample of CD4+ T cells from blood. The V and J genes are TRBV10-3 and TRBJ2-7; 9 bases are shared with TRBD1. This TCR derives from a middle-aged woman in good health. The DNA for the CDR3 is TGTGCCATCACCGATCCCGGGACAGGGATTTACGAGCAGTACTTC. This codes for CAITDPGTGIYEQYF.